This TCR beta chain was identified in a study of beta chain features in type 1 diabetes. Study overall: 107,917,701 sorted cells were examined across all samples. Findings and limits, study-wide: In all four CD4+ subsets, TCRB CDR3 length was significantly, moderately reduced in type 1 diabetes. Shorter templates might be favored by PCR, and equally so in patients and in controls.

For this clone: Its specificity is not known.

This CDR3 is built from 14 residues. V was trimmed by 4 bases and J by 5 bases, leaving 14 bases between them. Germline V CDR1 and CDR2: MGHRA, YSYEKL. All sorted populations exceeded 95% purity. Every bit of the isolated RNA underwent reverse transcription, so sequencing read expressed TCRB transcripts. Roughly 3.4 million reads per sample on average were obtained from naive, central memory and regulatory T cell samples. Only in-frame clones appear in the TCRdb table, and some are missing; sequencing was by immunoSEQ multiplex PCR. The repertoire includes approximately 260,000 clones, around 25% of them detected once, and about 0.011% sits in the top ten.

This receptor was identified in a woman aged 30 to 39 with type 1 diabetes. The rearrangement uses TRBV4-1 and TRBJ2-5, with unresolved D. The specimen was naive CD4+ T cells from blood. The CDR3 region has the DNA TGCGCCAGCAGCCGAGGCCCGGTGACGGAGACCCAGTACTTC. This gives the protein CASSRGPVTETQYF.